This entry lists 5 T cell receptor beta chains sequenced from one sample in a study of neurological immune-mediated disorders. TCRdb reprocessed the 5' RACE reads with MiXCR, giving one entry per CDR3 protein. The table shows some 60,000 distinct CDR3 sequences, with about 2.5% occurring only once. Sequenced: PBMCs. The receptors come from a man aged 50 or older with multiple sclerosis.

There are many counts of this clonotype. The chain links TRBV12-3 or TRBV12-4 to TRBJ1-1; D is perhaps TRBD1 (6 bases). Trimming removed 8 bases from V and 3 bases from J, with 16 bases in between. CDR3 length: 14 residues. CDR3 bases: TGTGCCAGCCAAATAACAGGGTTGGACACTGAAGCTTTCTTT. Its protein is CASQITGLDTEAFF.

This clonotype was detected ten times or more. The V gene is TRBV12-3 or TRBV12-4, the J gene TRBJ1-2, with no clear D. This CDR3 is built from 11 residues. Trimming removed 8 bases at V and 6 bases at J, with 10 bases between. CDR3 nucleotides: TGTGCCAGCTCGGGTGGGGATGGCTACACCTTC. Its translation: CASSGGDGYTF.

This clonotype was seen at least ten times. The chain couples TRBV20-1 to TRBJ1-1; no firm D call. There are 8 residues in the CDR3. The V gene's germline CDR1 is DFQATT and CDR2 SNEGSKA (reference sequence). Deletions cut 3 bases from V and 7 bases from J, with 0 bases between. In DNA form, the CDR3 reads TGCAGTGCTAGTGAAGCTTTCTTT. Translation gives CSASEAFF.

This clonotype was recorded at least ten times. The CDR3: CASSHPYNSPLHF. CDR3 sequence (DNA): TGTGCCAGCAGCCATCCTTATAATTCACCCCTCCACTTT. The chain employs TRBV3-1 and TRBJ1-6; D not certain. The CDR3 runs to 13 residues. Trimming removed 3 bases at V and 4 bases at J, with 4 bases between. Looked up from germline, CDR1 is LGHDT and CDR2 is YNNKEL (reference sequence).

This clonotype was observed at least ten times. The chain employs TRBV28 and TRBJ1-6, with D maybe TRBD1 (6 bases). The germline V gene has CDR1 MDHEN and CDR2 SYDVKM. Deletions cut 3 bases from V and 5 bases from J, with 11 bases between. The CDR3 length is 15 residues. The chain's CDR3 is CASSFPQGHNSPLHF. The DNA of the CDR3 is TGTGCCAGCAGTTTCCCTCAGGGGCATAATTCACCCCTCCACTTT. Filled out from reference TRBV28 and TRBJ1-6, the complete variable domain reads DVKVTQSSRYLVKRTGEKVFLECVQDMDHENMFWYRQDPGLGLRLIYFSYDVKMKEKGDIPEGYSVSREKKERFSLILESASTNQTSMYLCASSFPQGHNSPLHFGNGTRLTVT.